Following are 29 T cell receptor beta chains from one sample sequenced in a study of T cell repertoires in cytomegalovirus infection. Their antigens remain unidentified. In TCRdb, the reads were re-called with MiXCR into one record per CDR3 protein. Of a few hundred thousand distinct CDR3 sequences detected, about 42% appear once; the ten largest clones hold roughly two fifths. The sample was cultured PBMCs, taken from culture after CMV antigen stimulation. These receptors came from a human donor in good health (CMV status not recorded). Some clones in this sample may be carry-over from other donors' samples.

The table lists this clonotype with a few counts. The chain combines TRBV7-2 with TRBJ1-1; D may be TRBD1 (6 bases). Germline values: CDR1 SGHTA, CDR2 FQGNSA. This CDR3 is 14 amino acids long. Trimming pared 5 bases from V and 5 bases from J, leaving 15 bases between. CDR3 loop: CASSPVGGVTEAFF. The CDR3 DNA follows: TGTGCCAGCAGCCCGGTGGGGGGCGTTACTGAAGCTTTCTTT.

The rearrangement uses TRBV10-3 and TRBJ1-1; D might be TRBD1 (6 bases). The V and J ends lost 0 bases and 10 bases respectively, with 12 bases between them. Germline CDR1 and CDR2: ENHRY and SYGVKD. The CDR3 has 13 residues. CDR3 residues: CAISESEGVAAFF. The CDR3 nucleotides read TGTGCCATCAGTGAGTCTGAGGGGGTGGCAGCTTTCTTT.

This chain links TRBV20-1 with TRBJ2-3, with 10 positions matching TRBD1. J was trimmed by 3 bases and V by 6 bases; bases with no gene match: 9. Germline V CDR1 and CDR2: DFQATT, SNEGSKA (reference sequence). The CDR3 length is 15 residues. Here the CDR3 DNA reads TGCAGTGCCGAGGGGGGGGACAGGGGTACAGATACGCAGTATTTT. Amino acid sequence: CSAEGGDRGTDTQYF.

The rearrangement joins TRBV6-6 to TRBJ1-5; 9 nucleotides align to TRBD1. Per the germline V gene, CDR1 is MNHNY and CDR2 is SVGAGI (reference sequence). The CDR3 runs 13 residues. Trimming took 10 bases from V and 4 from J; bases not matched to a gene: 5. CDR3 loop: CATQGQGNQPQHF. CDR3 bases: TGTGCCACCCAGGGACAGGGTAATCAGCCCCAGCATTTT.

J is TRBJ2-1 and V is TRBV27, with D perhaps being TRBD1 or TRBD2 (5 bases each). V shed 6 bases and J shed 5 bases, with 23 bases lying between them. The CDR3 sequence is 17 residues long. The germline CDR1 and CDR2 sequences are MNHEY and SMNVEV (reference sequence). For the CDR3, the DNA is TGTGCCAGCAGCCCACTTGGGGTCGCTGGGGGACACAATGAGCAGTTCTTC. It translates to CASSPLGVAGGHNEQFF.

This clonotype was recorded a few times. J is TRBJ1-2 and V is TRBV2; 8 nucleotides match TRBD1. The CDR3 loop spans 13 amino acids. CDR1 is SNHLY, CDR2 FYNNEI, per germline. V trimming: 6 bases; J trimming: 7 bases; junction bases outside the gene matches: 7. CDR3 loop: CASRRQGLGGYTF. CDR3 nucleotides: TGTGCCAGCAGAAGACAGGGGTTGGGTGGCTACACCTTC.

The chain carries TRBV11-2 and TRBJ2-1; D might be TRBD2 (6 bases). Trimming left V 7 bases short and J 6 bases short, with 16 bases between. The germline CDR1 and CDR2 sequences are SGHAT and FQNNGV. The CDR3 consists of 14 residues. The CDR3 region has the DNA TGTGCCAGCAAGGACGTCGGGGGAGTCAATGAGCAGTTCTTC. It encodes CASKDVGGVNEQFF.

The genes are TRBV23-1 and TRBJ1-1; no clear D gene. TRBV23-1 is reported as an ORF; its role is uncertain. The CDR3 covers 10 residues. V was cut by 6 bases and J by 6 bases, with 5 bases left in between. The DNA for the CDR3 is TGCGCCAGCAGGAAGTCTGAAGCTTTCTTT. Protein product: CASRKSEAFF.

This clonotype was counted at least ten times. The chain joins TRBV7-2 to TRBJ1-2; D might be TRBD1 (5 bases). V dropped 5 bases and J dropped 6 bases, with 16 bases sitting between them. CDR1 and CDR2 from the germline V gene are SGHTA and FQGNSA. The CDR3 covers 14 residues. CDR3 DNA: TGTGCCAGCAGCCCACCAGGGAATGCAAATGGCTACACCTTC. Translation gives CASSPPGNANGYTF. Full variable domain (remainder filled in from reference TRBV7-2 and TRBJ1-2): GAGVSQSPSNKVTEKGKDVELRCDPISGHTALYWYRQSLGQGLEFLIYFQGNSAPDKSGLPSDRFSAERTGGSVSTLTIQRTQQEDSAVYLCASSPPGNANGYTFGSGTRLTVV.

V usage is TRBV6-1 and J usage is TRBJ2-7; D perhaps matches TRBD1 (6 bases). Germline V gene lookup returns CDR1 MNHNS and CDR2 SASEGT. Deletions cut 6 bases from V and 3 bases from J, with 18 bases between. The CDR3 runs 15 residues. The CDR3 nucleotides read TGTGCCAGCAGCGGAAGAGGTGGGACACTCTACGAGCAGTACTTC. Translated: CASSGRGGTLYEQYF.

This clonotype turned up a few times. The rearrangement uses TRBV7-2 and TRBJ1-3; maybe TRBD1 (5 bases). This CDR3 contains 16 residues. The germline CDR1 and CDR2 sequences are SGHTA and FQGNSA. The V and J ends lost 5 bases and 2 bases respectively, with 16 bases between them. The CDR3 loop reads CASSTARATAGNTIYF. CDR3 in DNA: TGTGCCAGCAGCACTGCCAGGGCCACGGCTGGAAACACCATATATTTT.

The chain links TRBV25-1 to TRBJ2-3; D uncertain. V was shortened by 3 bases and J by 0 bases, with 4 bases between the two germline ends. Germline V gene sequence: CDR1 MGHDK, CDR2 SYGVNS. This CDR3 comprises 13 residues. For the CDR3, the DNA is TGTGCCAGCAGTGACACTAGCACAGATACGCAGTATTTT. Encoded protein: CASSDTSTDTQYF. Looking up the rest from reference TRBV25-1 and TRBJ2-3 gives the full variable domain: EADIYQTPRYLVIGTGKKITLECSQTMGHDKMYWYQQDPGMELHLIHYSYGVNSTEKGDLSSESTVSRIRTEHFPLTLESARPSHTSQYLCASSDTSTDTQYFGPGTRLTVL.

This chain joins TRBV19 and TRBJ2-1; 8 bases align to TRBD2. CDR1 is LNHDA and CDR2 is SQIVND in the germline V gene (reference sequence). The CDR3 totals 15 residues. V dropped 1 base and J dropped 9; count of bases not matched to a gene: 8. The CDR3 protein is CASSIGGLAGGEQFF. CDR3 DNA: TGTGCCAGTAGTATAGGTGGACTAGCTGGGGGTGAGCAGTTCTTC. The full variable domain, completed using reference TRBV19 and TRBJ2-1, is DGGITQSPKYLFRKEGQNVTLSCEQNLNHDAMYWYRQDPGQGLRLIYYSQIVNDFQKGDIAEGYSVSREKKESFPLTVTSAQKNPTAFYLCASSIGGLAGGEQFFGPGTRLTVL.

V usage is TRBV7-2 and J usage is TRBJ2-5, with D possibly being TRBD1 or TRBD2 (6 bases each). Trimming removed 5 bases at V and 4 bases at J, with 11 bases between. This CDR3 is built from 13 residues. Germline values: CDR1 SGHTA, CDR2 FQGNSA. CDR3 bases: TGTGCCAGCAGCGTACAGGGAGGAGAGACCCAGTACTTC. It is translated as CASSVQGGETQYF. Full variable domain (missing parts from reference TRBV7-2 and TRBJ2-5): GAGVSQSPSNKVTEKGKDVELRCDPISGHTALYWYRQSLGQGLEFLIYFQGNSAPDKSGLPSDRFSAERTGGSVSTLTIQRTQQEDSAVYLCASSVQGGETQYFGPGTRLLVL.

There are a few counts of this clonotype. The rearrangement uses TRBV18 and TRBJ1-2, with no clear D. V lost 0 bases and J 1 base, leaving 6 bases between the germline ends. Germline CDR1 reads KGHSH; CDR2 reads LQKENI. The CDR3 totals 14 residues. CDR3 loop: CASSPPRSNYGYTF. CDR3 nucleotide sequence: TGTGCCAGCTCACCACCGAGGAGTAACTATGGCTACACCTTC.

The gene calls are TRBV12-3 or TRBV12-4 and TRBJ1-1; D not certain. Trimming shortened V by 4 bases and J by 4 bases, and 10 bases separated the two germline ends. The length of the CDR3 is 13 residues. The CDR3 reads CASSWEGGTEAFF. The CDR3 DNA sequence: TGTGCCAGCAGTTGGGAGGGTGGCACTGAAGCTTTCTTT.

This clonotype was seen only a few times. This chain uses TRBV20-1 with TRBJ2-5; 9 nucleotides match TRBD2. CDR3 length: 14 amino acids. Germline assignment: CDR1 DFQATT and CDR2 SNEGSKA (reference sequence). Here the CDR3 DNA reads TGCAGCGCACCGGGGGCGGGGGGGCTCAGGACCCAGTACTTC. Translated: CSAPGAGGLRTQYF.

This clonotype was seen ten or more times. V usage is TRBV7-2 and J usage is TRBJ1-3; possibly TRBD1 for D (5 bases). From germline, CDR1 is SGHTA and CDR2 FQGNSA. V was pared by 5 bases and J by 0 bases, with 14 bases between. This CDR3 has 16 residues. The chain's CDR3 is CASSATDSNSGNTIYF. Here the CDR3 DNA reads TGTGCCAGCAGCGCGACAGACAGTAACTCTGGAAACACCATATATTTT.

This CDR3 reads CASAEGPEAFF. In DNA form, the CDR3 reads TGTGCCAGTGCCGAAGGGCCTGAAGCTTTCTTT. The chain is built from TRBV12-3 or TRBV12-4 and TRBJ1-1; no firm D call. This CDR3 has 11 amino acids. V lost 9 bases and J 6 bases, leaving 11 bases between the germline ends.

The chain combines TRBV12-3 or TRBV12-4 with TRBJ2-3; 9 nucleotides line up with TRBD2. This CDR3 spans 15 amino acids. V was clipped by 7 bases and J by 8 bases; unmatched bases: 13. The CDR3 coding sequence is TGTGCCAGCACCCCGGTACTAGCGGGCGCCCGTACGCAGTATTTT. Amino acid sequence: CASTPVLAGARTQYF.

CDR3 DNA sequence: TGTGCCAGCAGTTACCGGGACCCCGAGGGCGAGCAGTACTTC. This sequence encodes CASSYRDPEGEQYF. The V and J genes are TRBV6-6 and TRBJ2-7; possibly TRBD1 or TRBD2 for D (5 bases each). In germline, CDR1 is MNHNY, CDR2 SVGAGI (reference sequence). Between the trimmed V and J ends, which lost 2 bases and 6 bases, there was a span of 14 bases. The CDR3 extends over 14 amino acids.

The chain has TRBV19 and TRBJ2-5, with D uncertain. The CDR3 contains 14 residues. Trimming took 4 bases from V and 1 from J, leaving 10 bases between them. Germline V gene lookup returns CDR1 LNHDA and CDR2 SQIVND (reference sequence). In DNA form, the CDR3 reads TGTGCCAGTAGTACCGGAAGAACCCAAGAGACCCAGTACTTC. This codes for CASSTGRTQETQYF.

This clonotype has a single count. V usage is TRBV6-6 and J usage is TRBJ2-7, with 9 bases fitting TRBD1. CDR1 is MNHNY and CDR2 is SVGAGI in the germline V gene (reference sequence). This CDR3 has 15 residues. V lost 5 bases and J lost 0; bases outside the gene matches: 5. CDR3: CASSQRTGDSYEQYF. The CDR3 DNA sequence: TGTGCCAGCAGTCAGCGGACAGGGGACTCCTACGAGCAGTACTTC.

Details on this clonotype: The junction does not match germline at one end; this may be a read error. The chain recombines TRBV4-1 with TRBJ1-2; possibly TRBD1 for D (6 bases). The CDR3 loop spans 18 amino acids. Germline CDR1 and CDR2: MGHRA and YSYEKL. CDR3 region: CASSLRPPPRGGTYGYTF. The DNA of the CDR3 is TGTGCCAGCAGCCTTCGTCCGCCGCCAAGAGGGGGGACTTATGGCTACACCTTC.

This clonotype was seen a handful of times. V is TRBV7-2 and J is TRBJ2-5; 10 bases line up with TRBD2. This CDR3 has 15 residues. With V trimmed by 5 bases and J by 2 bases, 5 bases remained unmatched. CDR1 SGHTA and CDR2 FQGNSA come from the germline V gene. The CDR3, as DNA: TGTGCCAGCAGCCTCTTTAGCGGGGGGCAAGAGACCCAGTACTTC. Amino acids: CASSLFSGGQETQYF.

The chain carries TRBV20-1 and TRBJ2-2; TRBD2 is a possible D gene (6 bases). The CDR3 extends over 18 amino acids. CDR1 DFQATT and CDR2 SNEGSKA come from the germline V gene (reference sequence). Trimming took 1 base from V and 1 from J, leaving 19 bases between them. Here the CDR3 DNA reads TGCAGTGCTAGAGTAGGAGGTTCTGAGGAGGGGAACACCGGGGAGCTGTTTTTT. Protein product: CSARVGGSEEGNTGELFF.

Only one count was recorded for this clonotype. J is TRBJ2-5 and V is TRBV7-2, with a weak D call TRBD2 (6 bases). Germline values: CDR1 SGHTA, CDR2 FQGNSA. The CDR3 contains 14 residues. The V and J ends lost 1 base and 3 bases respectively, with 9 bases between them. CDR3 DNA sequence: TGTGCCAGCAGCTTAGGGTGGGGGGAAGAGACCCAGTACTTC. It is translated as CASSLGWGEETQYF.

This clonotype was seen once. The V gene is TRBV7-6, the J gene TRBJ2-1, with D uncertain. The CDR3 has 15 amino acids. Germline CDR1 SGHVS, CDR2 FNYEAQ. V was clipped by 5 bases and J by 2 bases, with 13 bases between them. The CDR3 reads CASSPTPGTYNEQFF. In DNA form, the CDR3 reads TGTGCCAGCAGCCCCACGCCCGGTACCTACAATGAGCAGTTCTTC.

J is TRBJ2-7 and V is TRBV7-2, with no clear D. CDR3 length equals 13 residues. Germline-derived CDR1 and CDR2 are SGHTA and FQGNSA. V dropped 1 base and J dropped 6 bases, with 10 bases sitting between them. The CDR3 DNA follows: TGTGCCAGCAGCTTAGGGGTGTGGGCCGAGCAGTACTTC. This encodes CASSLGVWAEQYF. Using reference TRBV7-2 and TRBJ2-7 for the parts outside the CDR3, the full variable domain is GAGVSQSPSNKVTEKGKDVELRCDPISGHTALYWYRQSLGQGLEFLIYFQGNSAPDKSGLPSDRFSAERTGGSVSTLTIQRTQQEDSAVYLCASSLGVWAEQYFGPGTRLTVT.